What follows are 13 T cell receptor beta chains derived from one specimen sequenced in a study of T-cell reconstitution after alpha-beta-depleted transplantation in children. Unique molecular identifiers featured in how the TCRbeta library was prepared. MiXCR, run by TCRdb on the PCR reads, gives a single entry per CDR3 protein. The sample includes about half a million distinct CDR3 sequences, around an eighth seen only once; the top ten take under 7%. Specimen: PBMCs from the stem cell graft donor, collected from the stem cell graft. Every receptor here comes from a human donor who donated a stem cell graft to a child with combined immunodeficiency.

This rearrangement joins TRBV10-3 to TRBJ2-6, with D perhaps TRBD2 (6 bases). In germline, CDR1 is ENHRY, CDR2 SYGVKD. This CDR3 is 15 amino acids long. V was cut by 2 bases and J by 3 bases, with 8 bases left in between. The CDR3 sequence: CAISEGGLGANVLTF. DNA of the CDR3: TGTGCCATCAGTGAGGGAGGGCTTGGGGCCAACGTCCTGACTTTC.

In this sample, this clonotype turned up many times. CDR3: CASSYGGDRATGELFF. Written as DNA, the CDR3 is TGTGCCAGCAGTTACGGGGGGGACAGAGCCACCGGGGAGCTGTTTTTT. V is TRBV6-5 and J is TRBJ2-2; tentatively, D is TRBD1 or TRBD2 (7 bases each). V dropped 2 bases and J dropped 4 bases, with 14 bases sitting between them. The V gene's germline CDR1 is MNHEY and CDR2 SVGAGI. The CDR3 has 16 residues.

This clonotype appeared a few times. CDR3 coding DNA: TGCAGTGCTAGAGATCCCAGGGGAGGTTCACCCCTCCACTTT. It encodes CSARDPRGGSPLHF. This sequence joins TRBV20-1 and TRBJ1-6, with D perhaps TRBD1 (6 bases). Germline V gene sequence: CDR1 DFQATT, CDR2 SNEGSKA (reference sequence). V lost 0 bases to trimming and J lost 9 bases, with 12 bases between them. The CDR3 sequence is 14 residues long.

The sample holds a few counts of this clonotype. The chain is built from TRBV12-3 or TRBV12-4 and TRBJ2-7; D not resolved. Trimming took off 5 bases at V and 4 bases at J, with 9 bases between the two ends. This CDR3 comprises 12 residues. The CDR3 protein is CASSDGPYEQYF. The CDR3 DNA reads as TGTGCCAGCAGTGACGGACCATACGAGCAGTACTTC.

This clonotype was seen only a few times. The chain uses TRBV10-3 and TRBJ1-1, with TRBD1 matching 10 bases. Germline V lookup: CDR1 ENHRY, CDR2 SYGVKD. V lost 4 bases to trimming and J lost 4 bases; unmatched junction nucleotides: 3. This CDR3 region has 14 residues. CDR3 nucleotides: TGTGCCATCAGTGGACAGGGGGCGGGCACTGAAGCTTTCTTT. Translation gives CAISGQGAGTEAFF.

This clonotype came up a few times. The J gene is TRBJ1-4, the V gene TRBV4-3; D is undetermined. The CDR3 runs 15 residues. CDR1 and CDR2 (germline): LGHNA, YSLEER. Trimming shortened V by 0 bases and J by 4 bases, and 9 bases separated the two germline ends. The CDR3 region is CASSQDTGSNEKLFF. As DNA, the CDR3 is TGCGCCAGCAGCCAAGATACGGGAAGTAATGAAAAACTGTTTTTT.

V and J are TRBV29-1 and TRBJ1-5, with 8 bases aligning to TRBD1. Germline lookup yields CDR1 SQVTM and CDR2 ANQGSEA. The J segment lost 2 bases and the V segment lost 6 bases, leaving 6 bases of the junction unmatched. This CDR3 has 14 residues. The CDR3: CSVALTGGNQPQHF. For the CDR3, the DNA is TGCAGCGTGGCATTGACAGGGGGCAATCAGCCCCAGCATTTT. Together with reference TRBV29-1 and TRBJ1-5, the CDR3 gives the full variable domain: SAVISQKPSRDICQRGTSLTIQCQVDSQVTMMFWYRQQPGQSLTLIATANQGSEATYESGFVIDKFPISRPNLTFSTLTVSNMSPEDSSIYLCSVALTGGNQPQHFGDGTRLSIL.

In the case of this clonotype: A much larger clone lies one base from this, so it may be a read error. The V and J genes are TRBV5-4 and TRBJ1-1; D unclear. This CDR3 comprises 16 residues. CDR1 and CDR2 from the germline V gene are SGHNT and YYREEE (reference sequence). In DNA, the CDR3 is TGTGACAGCAGCTTGGCCTTTCAGATTAGTCACACTGAAGCTTTCTTT. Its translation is CDSSLAFQISHTEAFF. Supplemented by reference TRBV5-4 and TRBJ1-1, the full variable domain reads ETGVTQSPTHLIKTRGQQVTLRCSSQSGHNTVSWYQQALGQGPQFIFQYYREEENGRGNFPPRFSGLQFPNYSSELNVNALELDDSALYLCDSSLAFQISHTEAFFGQGTRLTVV.

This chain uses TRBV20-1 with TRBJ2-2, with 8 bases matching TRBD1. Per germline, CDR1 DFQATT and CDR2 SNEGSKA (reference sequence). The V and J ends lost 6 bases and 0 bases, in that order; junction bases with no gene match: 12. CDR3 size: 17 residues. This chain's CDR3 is CSAKGRAGQANTGELFF. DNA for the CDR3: TGCAGTGCAAAGGGGCGGGCGGGACAGGCGAACACCGGGGAGCTGTTTTTT.

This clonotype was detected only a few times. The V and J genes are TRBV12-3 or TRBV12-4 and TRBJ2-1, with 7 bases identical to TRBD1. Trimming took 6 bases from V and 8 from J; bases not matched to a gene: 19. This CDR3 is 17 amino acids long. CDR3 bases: TGTGCCAGCAGGGGGGCTTTTGACAGGGTCGGCGGCCATGAGCAGTTCTTC. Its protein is CASRGAFDRVGGHEQFF.

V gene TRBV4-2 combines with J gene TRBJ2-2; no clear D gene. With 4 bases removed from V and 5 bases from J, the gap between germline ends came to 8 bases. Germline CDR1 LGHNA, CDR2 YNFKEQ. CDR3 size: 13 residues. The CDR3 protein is CASSPRRTGELFF. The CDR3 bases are TGTGCCAGCAGCCCCCGGCGAACCGGGGAGCTGTTTTTT.

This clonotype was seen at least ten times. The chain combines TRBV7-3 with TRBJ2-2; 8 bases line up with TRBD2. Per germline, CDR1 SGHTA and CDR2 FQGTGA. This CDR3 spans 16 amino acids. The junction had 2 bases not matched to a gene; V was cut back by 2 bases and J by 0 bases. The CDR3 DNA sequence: TGTGCCAGCAGCTTAGGGGGACTAGCGAACACCGGGGAGCTGTTTTTT. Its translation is CASSLGGLANTGELFF.

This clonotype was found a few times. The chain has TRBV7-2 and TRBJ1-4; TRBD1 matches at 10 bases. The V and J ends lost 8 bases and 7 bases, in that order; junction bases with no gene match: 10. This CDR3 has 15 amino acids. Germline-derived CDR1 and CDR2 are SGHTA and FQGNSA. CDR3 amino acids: CASRAGQGMREKLFF. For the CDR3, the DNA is TGTGCCAGCCGCGCGGGACAGGGGATGCGTGAAAAACTGTTTTTT.